A selection of T cell receptor beta chains follows, all from one sample in a study of cytomegalovirus exposure and HLA in healthy donors. Method: immunoSEQ multiplex PCR; TCRdb's copy keeps in-frame clones and lacks some. The sample has 230,000 or so clones; 80% to 95% are singletons. The sequenced material came from PBMCs. The source of these receptors is a girl aged 2-15 years in good health and CMV-seronegative. Each CDR3 is given with its conserved first and last residue. D genes are given only for firm matches. Some rows have no size entry. The others give once, few or many, or a class for an expanded clone.

CDR3aa | CDR3nt | d_gene | j_gene | abundance | v_gene
CASSAIQGGSQNEQFF | TGTGCCAGCAGCGCGATACAGGGGGGGAGTCAAAATGAGCAGTTCTTC | NA | TRBJ2-1 | NA | TRBV9
CASSVELAKGDEQFF | TGTGCCAGCAGCGTAGAACTAGCGAAAGGCGATGAGCAGTTCTTC | TRBD2 | TRBJ2-1 | NA | TRBV9
CASSESGGYTF | TGTGCCAGCAGTGAATCGGGGGGCTACACCTTC | NA | TRBJ1-2 | NA | TRBV25-1
CASSSSSGITGVSWETQYF | TGTGCCAGCAGCTCATCTTCTGGGATTACGGGGGTGAGCTGGGAGACCCAGTACTTC | NA | TRBJ2-5 | NA | TRBV7-6
CASTLSGGASEQYF | TGTGCCAGCACTTTAAGCGGGGGGGCCTCCGAGCAGTACTTC | TRBD2 | TRBJ2-7 | few | TRBV6-6
CASSIDRGTGGNQPQHF | TGTGCCAGTAGTATAGATCGGGGGACAGGGGGTAATCAGCCCCAGCATTTT | TRBD1 | TRBJ1-5 | once | TRBV19
CASSQRGETQYF | TGTGCCAGCAGTCAAAGGGGGGAGACCCAGTACTTC | NA | TRBJ2-5 | NA | TRBV28
CASSSGTMNTEAFF | TGCGCCAGCAGCAGCGGGACCATGAACACTGAAGCTTTCTTT | NA | TRBJ1-1 | NA | TRBV5-1
CAWSVGTATNEKLFF | TGTGCCTGGAGTGTAGGGACAGCAACTAATGAAAAACTGTTTTTT | TRBD1 | TRBJ1-4 | NA | TRBV30
CASTRLGTPSTEYGYTF | TGTGCCAGCACCAGACTCGGGACACCAAGTACAGAGTATGGCTACACCTTC | NA | TRBJ1-2 | NA | TRBV9
CASHAQTMNTEAFF | TGCGCCAGCCACGCGCAGACTATGAACACTGAAGCTTTCTTT | NA | TRBJ1-1 | NA | TRBV10-2
CASSIGGGGIEAFF | TGTGCCAGTAGTATAGGCGGGGGAGGAATTGAAGCTTTCTTT | NA | TRBJ1-1 | NA | TRBV19
CASSVASGADTQYF | TGCGCCAGCAGCGTGGCCTCGGGGGCAGATACGCAGTATTTT | NA | TRBJ2-3 | NA | TRBV5-1
CSVEVPLAGKRNEQFF | TGCAGCGTTGAGGTCCCCCTAGCGGGAAAGCGCAATGAGCAGTTCTTC | TRBD2 | TRBJ2-1 | NA | TRBV29-1
CASSPGQGYEQYF | TGTGCCAGCAGCCCAGGACAGGGCTACGAGCAGTACTTC | TRBD1 | TRBJ2-7 | once | TRBV7-9
CASSSTNTEAFF | TGTGCCAGCAGCTCAACTAACACTGAAGCTTTCTTT | NA | TRBJ1-1 | NA | TRBV11-1
CASSEGRVSYEQYF | TGTGCCAGCAGTGAAGGGAGGGTAAGCTACGAGCAGTACTTC | NA | TRBJ2-7 | NA | TRBV2
CAWSVLFMLLGAGYDAPLHF | TGTGCCTGGAGTGTACTGTTTATGCTGTTGGGGGCCGGTTATGACGCCCCCCTCCACTTT | NA | TRBJ1-6 | NA | TRBV30
CASSLGVGVDNEQFF | TGTGCCAGCAGCTTAGGAGTGGGAGTCGACAATGAGCAGTTCTTC | NA | TRBJ2-1 | once | TRBV7-9
CASAESWLAGPRETQYF | TGCGCCAGCGCCGAGAGTTGGCTAGCGGGGCCAAGGGAGACCCAGTACTTC | TRBD2 | TRBJ2-5 | once | TRBV4-1
CASSFGIGVTEHSYEQYF | TGTGCCAGCAGCTTTGGTATCGGGGTTACTGAGCACTCCTACGAGCAGTACTTC | NA | TRBJ2-7 | NA | TRBV5-4
CASSESGTSGRSEQFF | TGTGCCAGCAGTGAATCCGGGACTAGCGGGAGAAGTGAGCAGTTCTTC | TRBD2 | TRBJ2-1 | NA | TRBV6-1
CASGLGNGGNEKLFF | TGTGCTAGTGGTTTGGGCAACGGGGGTAATGAAAAACTGTTTTTT | NA | TRBJ1-4 | NA | TRBV12-5
CASSLSQGSFNYGYTF | TGTGCCAGCAGTTTATCCCAGGGATCTTTTAACTATGGCTACACCTTC | NA | TRBJ1-2 | few | TRBV27
CAWSVHSGELFF | TGTGCCTGGAGTGTACATTCCGGGGAGCTGTTTTTT | NA | TRBJ2-2 | once | TRBV30
CASSQVAGDNEQFF | TGCGCCAGCAGCCAAGTGGCAGGGGACAATGAGCAGTTCTTC | NA | TRBJ2-1 | NA | TRBV4-1
CASQGGPGYEQYF | TGTGCCTCCCAGGGAGGCCCCGGTTACGAGCAGTACTTC | NA | TRBJ2-7 | NA | TRBV30
CASSPQVQNTGELFF | TGTGCCAGCAGCCCCCAGGTCCAGAACACCGGGGAGCTGTTTTTT | NA | TRBJ2-2 | NA | TRBV7-8
CASSFGRDNGYTF | TGTGCCAGCAGTTTCGGCAGGGATAATGGCTACACCTTC | NA | TRBJ1-2 | NA | TRBV28
CAWSDSGNQPQHF | TGTGCCTGGTCGGACAGCGGCAATCAGCCCCAGCATTTT | NA | TRBJ1-5 | NA | TRBV30
CASSIWADYGYTF | TGTGCCAGTAGTATCTGGGCTGACTATGGCTACACCTTC | NA | TRBJ1-2 | NA | TRBV19
CASSQSGAGDGYTF | TGCGCCAGCAGTCAATCGGGGGCGGGGGACGGCTACACCTTC | NA | TRBJ1-2 | NA | TRBV23-1
CASAGLPYTGELFF | TGTGCCAGCGCGGGACTACCCTACACCGGGGAGCTGTTTTTT | TRBD2 | TRBJ2-2 | NA | TRBV4-2
CASSLFPGESNSPLHF | TGCGCCAGCAGCTTATTTCCCGGAGAGTCTAATTCACCCCTCCACTTT | NA | TRBJ1-6 | NA | TRBV5-1
CASSPPSGSYEQYF | TGTGCCAGCTCACCACCTTCCGGGTCCTACGAGCAGTACTTC | NA | TRBJ2-7 | NA | TRBV18
CSAMTSGSYEQYF | TGCAGCGCTATGACTAGCGGGAGTTACGAGCAGTACTTC | TRBD2 | TRBJ2-7 | NA | TRBV29-1
CASSEFSLGYF | TGTGCCAGCAGTGAATTCTCACTAGGGTACTTC | NA | TRBJ2-5 | NA | TRBV2
CASRWALSYEQYF | TGTGCCAGCAGGTGGGCCCTCTCCTACGAGCAGTACTTC | NA | TRBJ2-7 | few | TRBV27